Below are 29 T cell receptor beta chains sequenced from a single sample in a study of T cell repertoires in cytomegalovirus infection. TCRdb independently ran MiXCR on the reads; one entry per CDR3 protein. The sample shows about 530,000 distinct CDR3 sequences, around 27% of them seen only once. Sequencing used PBMCs. These receptors all come from a human donor in good health (CMV status not recorded). Some clones in this sample may be carry-over from other donors' samples.

This clonotype was observed a few times. This chain uses TRBV4-1 with TRBJ2-3; D ambiguous. Per germline, CDR1 MGHRA and CDR2 YSYEKL. The CDR3 contains 13 residues. V lost 2 bases, J lost 10 bases, and 13 bases lay in between. CDR3 sequence (DNA): TGCGCCAGCAGCCAACAAGAACGCCCGGCGCAGTATTTT. Its protein is CASSQQERPAQYF.

This clonotype came up many times. This CDR3 is CASSVGTGAFVLTF. DNA for the CDR3: TGTGCCAGCAGCGTCGGGACAGGCGCTTTCGTCCTGACTTTC. The chain uses TRBV7-9 and TRBJ2-6; 8 nucleotides match TRBD1. CDR1 is SEHNR and CDR2 is FQNEAQ in the germline V gene (reference sequence). The trim removed 5 bases at V and 12 bases at J, leaving 9 bases unmatched. The CDR3 extends over 14 amino acids.

This clonotype has just a few counts. This chain uses TRBV27 with TRBJ2-1; tentative D call: TRBD1 (5 bases). The CDR3 loop spans 12 amino acids. V was clipped by 11 bases and J by 6 bases, with 14 bases between them. Germline loops: CDR1 MNHEY, CDR2 SMNVEV (reference sequence). CDR3 sequence: CAARASINEQFF. CDR3 coding DNA: TGTGCCGCCAGGGCCAGCATCAATGAGCAGTTCTTC.

This clonotype was seen at least ten times. This chain joins TRBV7-2 and TRBJ1-3, with 9 positions matching TRBD1. The CDR3 has 15 amino acids. V was pared by 5 bases and J by 2 bases, with 4 bases of the junction left unmatched. Germline V gene data show CDR1 as SGHTA and CDR2 as FQGNSA. CDR3 region: CASSPRTGAGNTIYF. The CDR3 DNA reads TGTGCCAGCAGCCCCCGGACAGGGGCTGGAAACACCATATATTTT. Full variable domain (outside the CDR3, taken from reference TRBV7-2 and TRBJ1-3): GAGVSQSPSNKVTEKGKDVELRCDPISGHTALYWYRQSLGQGLEFLIYFQGNSAPDKSGLPSDRFSAERTGGSVSTLTIQRTQQEDSAVYLCASSPRTGAGNTIYFGEGSWLTVV.

This clonotype was counted once. The chain links TRBV6-2 or TRBV6-3 to TRBJ2-6, with a tentative D call TRBD1 (6 bases). CDR1 is MNHEY and CDR2 is SVGEGT in the germline V gene. This CDR3 spans 15 amino acids. Trimming took off 6 bases at V and 4 bases at J, with 13 bases between the two ends. CDR3 in amino acids: CASSLHRAGANVLTF. In DNA form, the CDR3 reads TGTGCCAGCAGCCTCCACAGGGCCGGGGCCAACGTCCTGACTTTC.

The chain employs TRBV28 and TRBJ2-5; 10 nucleotides line up with TRBD1. The CDR3 is 15 residues long. Germline CDR1 reads MDHEN; CDR2 reads SYDVKM. V shed 5 bases, J shed 4 bases, and the junction held 7 bases outside the gene matches. The CDR3 protein is CASSTEGQGPETQYF. The CDR3 DNA follows: TGTGCCAGCAGTACTGAGGGACAGGGGCCAGAGACCCAGTACTTC.

The chain carries TRBV30 and TRBJ1-1, with no clear D. Germline V lookup: CDR1 GTSNPN, CDR2 SVGIG (reference sequence). The CDR3 has 12 residues. V gave up 4 bases and J gave up 2 bases, with 8 bases separating them. CDR3 DNA: TGTGCCTGGAACCCTCTTAACACTGAAGCTTTCTTT. This sequence encodes CAWNPLNTEAFF.

As for this clonotype: A clone one base away is much larger, so this may be a read error. As the CDR3 is not closed by the conserved phenylalanine or tryptophan, this likely results from a read error. J is TRBJ2-1 and V is TRBV7-6; D is unclear. Germline CDR1 and CDR2: SGHVS and FNYEAQ. The CDR3 sequence is 12 residues long. V was trimmed by 1 base and J by 5 bases, leaving 3 bases between them. The CDR3, as DNA: TGTGCCAGCAGCTTAGTCGACAATGAGCAGTTCCTC. This translates into CASSLVDNEQFL.

This chain links TRBV20-1 with TRBJ2-5; 8 bases are shared with TRBD2. Losses at the gene ends were 1 base for V and 5 bases for J; bases not matched to a gene: 6. The CDR3 covers 14 residues. CDR1 is DFQATT and CDR2 is SNEGSKA in the germline V gene (reference sequence). As DNA, the CDR3 is TGCAGTGCTAGAGGAGCGGGAGACGGGGAGACCCAGTACTTC. Residues: CSARGAGDGETQYF.

This chain joins TRBV6-2 or TRBV6-3 and TRBJ1-5; no clear D gene. The V end was cut by 2 bases, the J end by 2 bases, with 16 bases between. Germline loops: CDR1 MNHEY, CDR2 SVGEGT. The CDR3 contains 17 residues. CDR3 in DNA: TGTGCCAGCAGTTACGATCTTGGAGTAGCTGGCAATCAGCCCCAGCATTTT. Protein sequence: CASSYDLGVAGNQPQHF.

This clonotype occurred a few times. This chain joins TRBV20-1 and TRBJ2-7; D is perhaps TRBD2 (6 bases). CDR1 DFQATT and CDR2 SNEGSKA come from the germline V gene (reference sequence). V was pared by 3 bases and J by 1 base, with 22 bases between. The CDR3 spans 17 residues. DNA of the CDR3: TGCAGTGCTAGCGCCGGCGGGGCAGGGATTTTGTCCTACGAGCAGTACGTC. It is translated as CSASAGGAGILSYEQYV.

The chain couples TRBV12-3 or TRBV12-4 to TRBJ1-5; D uncertain. Trimming shortened V by 0 bases and J by 7 bases, and 7 bases separated the two germline ends. There are 13 residues in the CDR3. The CDR3 nucleotides are TGTGCCAGCAGTTTAGCTCTCAAACAGCCCCAGCATTTT. Residues: CASSLALKQPQHF.

The V call is TRBV6-2 or TRBV6-3, the J call TRBJ2-7; 10 bases are shared with TRBD2. Looked up from germline, CDR1 is MNHEY and CDR2 is SVGEGT. V was clipped by 6 bases and J by 3 bases; unmatched bases: 8. The CDR3 is made up of 15 amino acids. The CDR3, as DNA: TGTGCCAGCAGCTCCCGGACTAGCGGAAGCTACGAGCAGTACGTC. It yields the protein CASSSRTSGSYEQYV.

This clonotype has a count of ten or more. The rearrangement uses TRBV7-8 and TRBJ1-1; D not resolved. CDR1 and CDR2 from the germline V gene are SGHVS and FQNEAQ. CDR3 length equals 16 residues. Between the trimmed V and J ends, which lost 5 bases and 1 base, there was a span of 17 bases. In DNA, the CDR3 is TGTGCCAGCAGCCCTATATTGGGTCCCTGGAACACTGAAGCTTTCTTT. Encoded protein: CASSPILGPWNTEAFF.

The CDR3 DNA reads as TGCGCCAGCAGCCAAGATATTAGCGACCACTCTGGAAACACCATATATTTT. It encodes CASSQDISDHSGNTIYF. The V call is TRBV4-1, the J call TRBJ1-3; D not certain. V was trimmed by 0 bases and J by 0 bases, leaving 12 bases between them. The CDR3 runs to 17 residues. Germline CDR1 reads MGHRA; CDR2 reads YSYEKL.

This rearrangement joins TRBV6-2 or TRBV6-3 to TRBJ1-5; D is unresolved. V was trimmed by 3 bases and J by 0 bases, leaving 15 bases between them. Germline-derived CDR1 and CDR2 are MNHEY and SVGEGT. The CDR3 extends over 17 amino acids. CDR3 region: CASSYHRTPVSNQPQHF. For the CDR3, the DNA is TGTGCCAGCAGTTATCATCGGACTCCGGTTAGCAATCAGCCCCAGCATTTT.

This clonotype was recorded many times. This rearrangement joins TRBV7-2 to TRBJ2-3, with 8 bases matching TRBD2. Germline CDR1 reads SGHTA; CDR2 reads FQGNSA. Trimming took 0 bases from V and 5 from J; bases not matched to a gene: 4. This CDR3 comprises 15 residues. CDR3 bases: TGTGCCAGCAGCTTAGCGCAGAGCGGGAGAGATACGCAGTATTTT. Translated, it gives CASSLAQSGRDTQYF.

The gene calls are TRBV12-5 and TRBJ2-1; D unresolved. From germline, CDR1 is LGHNT and CDR2 FRNRAP. This CDR3 is 14 amino acids long. Trimming pared 2 bases from V and 5 bases from J, leaving 10 bases between. The CDR3 loop reads CASGLLPENNEQFF. The CDR3 DNA reads TGTGCTAGTGGTTTGTTGCCCGAAAACAATGAGCAGTTCTTC.

The rearrangement joins TRBV14 to TRBJ2-1, with 11 positions matching TRBD2. With V trimmed by 0 bases and J by 9 bases, 1 base remained unmatched. This CDR3 is 14 amino acids long. CDR1 SGHDN and CDR2 FVKESK come from the germline V gene. CDR3 in amino acids: CASSQDLAGGEQFF. The CDR3 DNA reads TGTGCCAGCAGCCAAGATCTAGCGGGGGGTGAGCAGTTCTTC.

At least ten counts were recorded for this clonotype. The chain recombines TRBV7-2 with TRBJ2-7, with TRBD1 matching over 9 bases. Looked up from germline, CDR1 is SGHTA and CDR2 is FQGNSA. Trimming cost V 5 bases and J 2 bases; bases outside gene matches: 1. This CDR3 is 13 amino acids long. CDR3 DNA sequence: TGTGCCAGCAGCCGACAGGGGGCCTACGAGCAGTACTTC. This encodes CASSRQGAYEQYF.

This clonotype was counted many times. The chain recombines TRBV6-2 or TRBV6-3 with TRBJ1-5; TRBD1 is a possible D gene (5 bases). Per the germline V gene, CDR1 is MNHEY and CDR2 is SVGEGT. Trimming left V 6 bases short and J 3 bases short, with 12 bases between. The CDR3 has 14 residues. The CDR3, as DNA: TGTGCCAGCAGGACCTCGGGGCACAATCAGCCCCAGCATTTT. As protein: CASRTSGHNQPQHF.

This clonotype was seen a handful of times. The chain links TRBV12-3 or TRBV12-4 to TRBJ1-1; possibly TRBD1 for D (5 bases). The germline V and J ends were trimmed by 4 bases and 5 bases, with 17 bases remaining between them. The CDR3 is made up of 15 amino acids. The CDR3: CASSSGRGTRTEAFF. The DNA for the CDR3 is TGTGCCAGCAGTTCCGGGAGAGGGACTAGAACTGAAGCTTTCTTT.

Only a few counts were recorded for this clonotype. The chain joins TRBV24-1 to TRBJ2-5, with TRBD2 matching over 7 bases. This CDR3 is built from 15 residues. Germline lookup yields CDR1 KGHDR and CDR2 SFDVKD. The V gene end was trimmed by 3 bases and the J gene end by 5 bases; junction bases not matched to a gene: 8. CDR3 region: CATSDPREVEETQYF. CDR3 nucleotide sequence: TGTGCCACCAGTGATCCCCGGGAGGTGGAGGAGACCCAGTACTTC.

This clonotype was observed a few times. The CDR3 DNA is TGTGCCAGCAGCCGACTAGCGGGAGCTGCAGAGACCCAGTACTTC. Its translation: CASSRLAGAAETQYF. The rearrangement joins TRBV7-2 to TRBJ2-5, with 12 bases identical to TRBD2. The CDR3 consists of 15 residues. Germline assignment: CDR1 SGHTA and CDR2 FQGNSA. Trimming removed 5 bases from V and 4 bases from J; junction bases left unmatched: 5.

The chain is built from TRBV11-2 and TRBJ2-1, with TRBD2 matching over 10 bases. Germline CDR1 reads SGHAT; CDR2 reads FQNNGV. V lost 4 bases, J lost 6 bases, and 9 bases stayed unmatched. The CDR3 is 16 amino acids. CDR3: CASSSWLAGASNEQFF. CDR3 in DNA: TGTGCCAGCAGCTCATGGCTAGCGGGAGCCTCCAATGAGCAGTTCTTC.

This clonotype occurred a few times. The chain couples TRBV27 to TRBJ2-7, with no clear D. Germline V gives CDR1 MNHEY, CDR2 SMNVEV (reference sequence). The V end lost 2 bases, the J end lost 1 base, and 9 bases lay between the germline ends. This CDR3 has 14 residues. The CDR3 sequence is CASSLMATSYEQYF. The CDR3 coding sequence is TGTGCCAGCAGTTTAATGGCGACTTCCTACGAGCAGTACTTC.

The rearrangement joins TRBV7-6 to TRBJ2-2; possible D gene TRBD2, 6 bases. Looked up from germline, CDR1 is SGHVS and CDR2 is FNYEAQ. CDR3 length equals 16 residues. V lost 2 bases and J lost 3, with 13 bases in between. CDR3 residues: CASSLLSGEDTGELFF. The CDR3 DNA sequence: TGTGCCAGCAGCTTATTATCGGGGGAGGACACCGGGGAGCTGTTTTTT.

This clonotype was observed a few times. This chain joins TRBV6-1 and TRBJ1-5, with D possibly matching TRBD1 (5 bases). The CDR3 extends over 12 amino acids. The germline V gene encodes CDR1 MNHNS and CDR2 SASEGT. V lost 6 bases and J lost 4, with 7 bases in between. The CDR3 sequence: CASRTVNQPQHF. The CDR3 DNA sequence: TGTGCCAGCAGGACAGTTAATCAGCCCCAGCATTTT.

V is TRBV4-1 and J is TRBJ1-5, with D tentatively TRBD1 (5 bases). The germline gives CDR1 MGHRA, CDR2 YSYEKL. Trimming left V 4 bases short and J 1 base short, with 14 bases between. The CDR3 has 16 residues. The CDR3 here is CASSREVGGSNQPQHF. Written as DNA, the CDR3 is TGCGCCAGCAGCCGAGAGGTCGGGGGAAGCAATCAGCCCCAGCATTTT.